The rows below give T cell receptor beta chains drawn from one sample of a study of T cell responses to AZD1222 COVID-19 vaccine. Only in-frame clones appear in the TCRdb table, and some are missing; sequencing was by immunoSEQ multiplex PCR. The sample includes some 120,000 clones, 93% of them seen just once. Sequencing used peripheral blood, obtained on day 0 of AZD1222 vaccination. The receptor set was obtained from an adult in good health. Each CDR3 is given with its conserved first and last residue. D genes are given only for firm matches. Part of the rows lack a size; the others show once, few, many or a class for expanded clones.

clone_size | cdr3_length | j_call | v_call | d_call | cdr3_aa | cdr3_nt
- | 11 | TRBJ2-7 | TRBV30 | TRBD1 | CAWGDRDEQYF | TGTGCCTGGGGTGACAGGGACGAGCAGTACTTC
- | 12 | TRBJ1-5 | TRBV6-2/TRBV6-3 | - | CASSFPNQPQHF | TGTGCCAGCAGTTTCCCCAATCAGCCCCAGCATTTT
- | 13 | TRBJ2-3 | TRBV10-2 | TRBD2 | CASSRAGVDTQYF | TGCGCCAGCTCAAGGGCGGGGGTAGATACGCAGTATTTT
- | 13 | TRBJ1-3 | TRBV3-1/TRBV3-2 | - | CASSPRVGNTIYF | TGTGCCAGCAGCCCCCGGGTCGGAAACACCATATATTTT
- | 13 | TRBJ1-1 | TRBV6-5 | - | CASSEGPNTEAFF | TGTGCCAGCAGCGAGGGGCCGAACACTGAAGCTTTCTTT
- | 14 | TRBJ1-2 | TRBV7-3 | - | CASSLYSTNYGYTF | TGTGCCAGCAGCTTATACAGTACTAACTATGGCTACACCTTC
few | 16 | TRBJ2-7 | TRBV7-9 | - | CASSFRDSPGAHEQYF | TGTGCCAGCAGCTTTCGTGACTCTCCCGGAGCCCACGAGCAGTACTTC
- | 14 | TRBJ1-3 | TRBV5-1 | TRBD1 | CATSTGTGADTIYF | TGCGCCACCTCCACCGGGACAGGGGCAGACACCATATATTTT
- | 16 | TRBJ2-1 | TRBV7-2 | - | CASSLEGTLLYNEQFF | TGTGCCAGCAGCTTAGAGGGGACCCTTCTCTACAATGAGCAGTTCTTC
- | 12 | TRBJ2-3 | TRBV5-1 | - | CASSLYGDTQYF | TGCGCCAGCAGCTTGTATGGAGATACGCAGTATTTT
- | 14 | TRBJ2-1 | TRBV29-1 | - | CSVERGGSYNEQFF | TGCAGCGTTGAGAGAGGAGGCTCCTACAATGAGCAGTTCTTC
- | 16 | TRBJ1-1 | TRBV7-9 | TRBD1 | CASSEPGQASNTEAFF | TGTGCCAGCAGCGAACCGGGACAGGCTTCGAACACTGAAGCTTTCTTT
- | 15 | TRBJ2-7 | TRBV7-9 | TRBD2 | CASSLPLAGVYEQYF | TGTGCCAGCAGCTTACCTCTAGCGGGGGTCTACGAGCAGTACTTC
- | 14 | TRBJ1-6 | TRBV4-3 | - | CASSFGQGPSPLHF | TGCGCCAGCAGTTTTGGACAAGGTCCTTCACCCCTCCACTTT
once | 14 | TRBJ2-5 | TRBV5-8 | TRBD1 | CASSLDRGQETQYF | TGTGCCAGCAGCTTGGACAGGGGGCAAGAGACCCAGTACTTC
- | 15 | TRBJ2-7 | TRBV28 | TRBD2 | CASTPTSGTTYEQYF | TGTGCCAGCACCCCGACTAGCGGGACTACCTACGAGCAGTACTTC
- | 13 | TRBJ1-5 | TRBV6-2/TRBV6-3 | - | CASSSSGDMPQHF | TGTGCCAGCAGTTCCTCAGGGGACATGCCCCAGCATTTT
once | 14 | TRBJ2-5 | TRBV19 | - | CASRRGGTVETQYF | TGTGCCAGTAGAAGAGGTGGGACTGTGGAGACCCAGTACTTC